The sequence of this T cell receptor (beta chain) was determined in a study of regulatory T cells in long-lasting Graves disease. CDR3-region Arm-PCR and iRepertoire HTBI primers produced the TCR beta libraries. TCRdb processed the multiplex PCR reads anew with MiXCR; each CDR3 protein has one entry. The sample records roughly 400,000 distinct CDR3 sequences, approximately 16% being singletons. Indicated time point: newly diagnosed GD, antithyroid drugs for less than 3 months. Researchers made the TCR library from RNA that was extracted from PBMCs. This sample was also put to use in a study of T cells in Graves' hyperthyroidism and ophthalmopathy.

Sequenced material: peripheral blood mononuclear cells (PBMCs), taken at new diagnosis, from a patient treated with antithyroid drugs. The TCR was taken from a woman aged 18-29 years with Graves disease.

CDR3 DNA sequence: TGTGCCAGCAGCTTAACCCCGGGACCCTCTGGCGAGCAGTTCTTC. It yields the protein CASSLTPGPSGEQFF. The chain couples TRBV11-2 to TRBJ2-1; the D call may be TRBD1 or TRBD2 (5 bases each). Per the germline V gene, CDR1 is SGHAT and CDR2 is FQNNGV. V was pared by 2 bases and J by 10 bases, with 18 bases between. This CDR3 has 15 residues.